Below are 28 T cell receptor beta chains sequenced from a single sample in a study of cytomegalovirus exposure and HLA in healthy donors. Sequencing was performed with immunoSEQ multiplex PCR; in TCRdb, only in-frame clones are kept and a portion is missing. The sample has under 200,000 clones, 95% to 96% seen once. Sequencing was performed on PBMCs. Receptor source: a woman aged 18-35 years in good health and CMV-seronegative.

The gene calls are TRBV6-1 and TRBJ2-7, with a possible D match to TRBD2 (6 bases). CDR1 MNHNS and CDR2 SASEGT come from the germline V gene. V lost 3 bases and J lost 0, with 9 bases in between. This CDR3 spans 14 amino acids. In DNA form, the CDR3 reads TGTGCCAGCAGTGAGGGAGGCAGCTCCTACGAGCAGTACTTC. Translation gives CASSEGGSSYEQYF.

The rearrangement links TRBV5-1 to TRBJ2-7; D is uncertain. V was shortened by 0 bases and J by 0 bases, with 10 bases between the two germline ends. Germline V gives CDR1 SGHRS, CDR2 YFSETQ. The CDR3 totals 15 residues. CDR3 loop: CASSLDETSSYEQYF. CDR3 coding DNA: TGCGCCAGCAGCTTGGACGAGACAAGCTCCTACGAGCAGTACTTC.

The rearrangement uses TRBV30 and TRBJ2-6; tentatively, D is TRBD1 (5 bases). This CDR3 is 16 amino acids long. V shed 0 bases and J shed 0 bases, with 9 bases lying between them. Germline V gene data show CDR1 as GTSNPN and CDR2 as SVGIG (reference sequence). The CDR3 DNA sequence: TGTGCCTGGAGTGTCGGAAGGGGCTCTGGGGCCAACGTCCTGACTTTC. This codes for CAWSVGRGSGANVLTF.

The sample holds one count of this clone. This sequence joins TRBV30 and TRBJ2-2; a weak D match, TRBD2 (6 bases). Deletions cut 0 bases from V and 4 bases from J, with 12 bases between. Germline V lookup: CDR1 GTSNPN, CDR2 SVGIG (reference sequence). The CDR3 runs to 15 residues. CDR3: CAWSVDGRRTGELFF. CDR3 in DNA: TGTGCCTGGAGTGTAGATGGGAGGCGCACCGGGGAGCTGTTTTTT.

Here the CDR3 reads CASSRGLQETQYF. The CDR3 DNA reads as TGTGCCAGTAGTAGAGGACTACAAGAGACCCAGTACTTC. The chain couples TRBV19 to TRBJ2-5; TRBD2 might be the D (6 bases). V dropped 4 bases and J dropped 2 bases, with 8 bases sitting between them. The CDR3 has 13 amino acids. Germline CDR1 reads LNHDA; CDR2 reads SQIVND (reference sequence).

The gene calls are TRBV5-1 and TRBJ1-1; D gene ambiguous. The CDR3 has 17 amino acids. Trimming left V 3 bases short and J 1 base short, with 19 bases between. Germline V gives CDR1 SGHRS, CDR2 YFSETQ. As DNA, the CDR3 is TGCGCCAGCAGCTCCCATCGTGTGGGTGAGGGGAACACTGAAGCTTTCTTT. Protein: CASSSHRVGEGNTEAFF.

Notes on this clone: One junction end disagrees with the germline gene, perhaps due to a read error. This chain uses TRBV6-5 with TRBJ1-3, with 7 bases identical to TRBD1. The CDR3 spans 16 residues. Germline V lookup: CDR1 MNHEY, CDR2 SVGAGI. CDR3 region: CASTYTGQGAGNTIYF. The CDR3 DNA follows: TGTGCCAGCACTTACACGGGGCAGGGGGCTGGAAACACCATATATTTT.

This clone appeared a single time. V usage is TRBV20-1 and J usage is TRBJ1-4, with D hard to call. V lost 8 bases and J lost 7, with 8 bases in between. Germline values: CDR1 DFQATT, CDR2 SNEGSKA (reference sequence). CDR3 size: 10 residues. Written as DNA, the CDR3 is TGCAGTACCCCCGGTGAAAAACTGTTTTTT. Its translation is CSTPGEKLFF.

The rearrangement joins TRBV9 to TRBJ2-1; TRBD2 matches 15 bases. Germline-derived CDR1 and CDR2 are SGDLS and YYNGEE. V was pared by 4 bases and J by 7 bases, with 6 bases of the junction left unmatched. There are 16 residues in the CDR3. For the CDR3, the DNA is TGTGCCAGCAGCACAGGGACTAGCGGGGGGTTAAATGAGCAGTTCTTC. Residues: CASSTGTSGGLNEQFF.

The V and J genes are TRBV6-1 and TRBJ2-7; a possible D gene is TRBD1 (5 bases). With 8 bases removed from V and 1 base from J, the gap between germline ends came to 15 bases. CDR1 is MNHNS and CDR2 is SASEGT in the germline V gene. The CDR3 has 14 amino acids. The CDR3 reads CASRAQGLSYEQYF. The CDR3 DNA sequence: TGTGCCAGCCGGGCGCAGGGTCTTTCCTACGAGCAGTACTTC.

This sequence joins TRBV29-1 and TRBJ1-3, with D maybe TRBD1 (5 bases). Trimming removed 5 bases from V and 0 bases from J, with 8 bases in between. The CDR3 consists of 13 residues. Per the germline V gene, CDR1 is SQVTM and CDR2 is ANQGSEA. DNA of the CDR3: TGCAGCGTTCTAGGGGACTCTGGAAACACCATATATTTT. This sequence encodes CSVLGDSGNTIYF. The full variable domain, rest sourced from reference TRBV29-1 and TRBJ1-3, is SAVISQKPSRDICQRGTSLTIQCQVDSQVTMMFWYRQQPGQSLTLIATANQGSEATYESGFVIDKFPISRPNLTFSTLTVSNMSPEDSSIYLCSVLGDSGNTIYFGEGSWLTVV.

The CDR3 loop reads CASSYQNLRTDTQYF. CDR3 DNA: TGTGCCAGTAGTTACCAGAACCTCCGCACAGATACGCAGTATTTT. The V gene is TRBV19, the J gene TRBJ2-3; D not certain. The germline gives CDR1 LNHDA, CDR2 SQIVND (reference sequence). This CDR3 region has 15 residues. Deletions cut 5 bases from V and 1 base from J, with 13 bases between.

The rearrangement uses TRBV2 and TRBJ2-1, with TRBD1 matching over 8 bases. The CDR3 loop spans 15 amino acids. CDR1 SNHLY and CDR2 FYNNEI come from the germline V gene. The V segment lost 8 bases and the J segment 6 bases; nucleotides outside the gene matches: 12. The CDR3 spells CASPQTGVRGNEQFF. The CDR3 DNA reads as TGTGCCAGCCCTCAGACAGGGGTAAGGGGCAATGAGCAGTTCTTC. The full variable domain, its missing parts supplied by reference TRBV2 and TRBJ2-1, is EPEVTQTPSHQVTQMGQEVILRCVPISNHLYFYWYRQILGQKVEFLVSFYNNEISEKSEIFDDQFSVERPDGSNFTLKIRSTKLEDSAMYFCASPQTGVRGNEQFFGPGTRLTVL.

The V call is TRBV6-1, the J call TRBJ1-5; the D gene is possibly TRBD1 (5 bases). CDR3 length: 17 residues. Trimming cost V 2 bases and J 1 base, with 15 bases left between them. Germline values: CDR1 MNHNS, CDR2 SASEGT. CDR3 protein: CASSERRGGVSNQPQHF. In DNA form, the CDR3 reads TGTGCCAGCAGTGAACGCCGGGGAGGGGTGAGCAATCAGCCCCAGCATTTT.

This clone was picked up one time. V gene TRBV7-2 combines with J gene TRBJ2-3; no clear D gene. V lost 1 base to trimming and J lost 0 bases, with 8 bases between them. The germline V gene has CDR1 SGHTA and CDR2 FQGNSA. The CDR3 runs to 15 residues. The CDR3, as DNA: TGTGCCAGCAGCTTAGTCCCCCTTAGCACAGATACGCAGTATTTT. This encodes CASSLVPLSTDTQYF.

The rearrangement uses TRBV5-1 and TRBJ2-3, with 7 bases aligning to TRBD2. There are 18 residues in the CDR3. Trimming cost V 4 bases and J 0 bases; bases outside gene matches: 14. In germline, CDR1 is SGHRS, CDR2 YFSETQ. The CDR3 loop is CASSMRPRSGESTDTQYF. CDR3 DNA sequence: TGCGCCAGCAGCATGAGGCCTCGGAGCGGGGAGAGCACAGATACGCAGTATTTT.

The rearrangement joins TRBV19 to TRBJ2-7; 7 bases align to TRBD1. This CDR3 has 16 residues. V shed 1 base and J 2 bases; nucleotides not matched to a gene: 8. CDR1 is LNHDA, CDR2 SQIVND, per germline (reference sequence). CDR3 region: CASSIVGSTGAYEQYF. CDR3 sequence (DNA): TGTGCCAGTAGTATAGTGGGGTCCACAGGGGCCTACGAGCAGTACTTC. Full variable domain (missing parts from reference TRBV19 and TRBJ2-7): DGGITQSPKYLFRKEGQNVTLSCEQNLNHDAMYWYRQDPGQGLRLIYYSQIVNDFQKGDIAEGYSVSREKKESFPLTVTSAQKNPTAFYLCASSIVGSTGAYEQYFGPGTRLTVT.

This chain uses TRBV7-9 with TRBJ1-4; no clear D gene. V was cut by 5 bases and J by 8 bases, with 18 bases left in between. From germline, CDR1 is SEHNR and CDR2 FQNEAQ (reference sequence). The CDR3 sequence is 15 residues long. DNA for the CDR3: TGTGCCAGCAGCGAAAACAGCGGCACCACAGAAAAACTGTTTTTT. Translation: CASSENSGTTEKLFF.

This chain connects TRBV12-5 to TRBJ2-7, with 9 positions matching TRBD1. V lost 3 bases, J lost 4 bases, and 13 bases stayed unmatched. The CDR3 is 17 residues long. Germline V gene data show CDR1 as LGHNT and CDR2 as FRNRAP. The CDR3 nucleotides are TGTGCTAGTGGTTTCCGAAAACTACAGGGGGCGCGGTACGAGCAGTACTTC. Residues: CASGFRKLQGARYEQYF.

This clone was detected only once. The gene calls are TRBV7-3 and TRBJ2-2; weak D call: TRBD2 (7 bases). V was clipped by 5 bases and J by 6 bases, with 16 bases between them. The CDR3 consists of 15 residues. Germline CDR1 is SGHTA and CDR2 is FQGTGA. The DNA of the CDR3 is TGTGCCAGCAGCACCCGGACTAGGGGGGCCGGGGAGCTGTTTTTT. Translation gives CASSTRTRGAGELFF.

This clone has more than one count but fewer than ten. The chain recombines TRBV18 with TRBJ2-3, with a tentative D call TRBD2 (5 bases). CDR1 KGHSH and CDR2 LQKENI come from the germline V gene. There are 13 residues in the CDR3. V was shortened by 1 base and J by 5 bases, with 7 bases between the two germline ends. The CDR3: CASSPLGEDTQYF. In DNA form, the CDR3 reads TGTGCCAGCTCACCACTCGGGGAAGATACGCAGTATTTT.

V gene TRBV19 combines with J gene TRBJ1-2, with TRBD1 matching 7 bases. The CDR3 is made up of 15 amino acids. Germline values: CDR1 LNHDA, CDR2 SQIVND (reference sequence). J gave up 5 bases and V 5 bases, and 11 bases lay outside the gene matches. The CDR3, as DNA: TGTGCCAGTAGTGGGGGAACAGGGGCCGGGTATGGCTACACCTTC. Its protein product is CASSGGTGAGYGYTF.

V gene TRBV30 combines with J gene TRBJ2-5, with 8 bases aligning to TRBD2. This CDR3 comprises 11 residues. Germline lookup yields CDR1 GTSNPN and CDR2 SVGIG (reference sequence). The CDR3 coding sequence is TGTGCAGCCTCGGGGGGGGAGACCCAGTACTTC. This encodes CAASGGETQYF.

The chain joins TRBV6-5 to TRBJ2-3; tentatively, D is TRBD2 (5 bases). Germline values: CDR1 MNHEY, CDR2 SVGAGI. The CDR3 spans 13 residues. V gave up 6 bases and J gave up 4 bases, with 11 bases separating them. The CDR3 loop is CASRTGWADTQYF. CDR3 DNA sequence: TGTGCCAGCAGAACGGGGTGGGCAGATACGCAGTATTTT.

The CDR3 region is CASSQAGVTYEKLFF. CDR3 nucleotides: TGTGCCAGCAGCCAAGCCGGAGTCACTTATGAAAAACTGTTTTTT. This chain links TRBV14 with TRBJ1-4; unclear D gene. This CDR3 is 15 amino acids long. V lost 1 base and J 6 bases, leaving 12 bases between the germline ends. In germline, CDR1 is SGHDN, CDR2 FVKESK.

V is TRBV5-1 and J is TRBJ2-5, with D perhaps matching TRBD2 (6 bases). Germline V CDR1 and CDR2: SGHRS, YFSETQ. V was trimmed by 6 bases and J by 2 bases, leaving 14 bases between them. This CDR3 is built from 14 residues. The CDR3 here is CASTPRGSQETQYF. CDR3 bases: TGCGCCAGCACCCCACGGGGGTCTCAAGAGACCCAGTACTTC.

The chain recombines TRBV19 with TRBJ1-2; the D gene is possibly TRBD1 (5 bases). This CDR3 has 15 residues. Germline V gives CDR1 LNHDA, CDR2 SQIVND (reference sequence). The V end was cut by 11 bases, the J end by 4 bases, with 23 bases between. The CDR3 DNA is TGTGCCGCCAGCCCGGGAGGGGTCGGGGGCTATGGCTACACCTTC. Its protein is CAASPGGVGGYGYTF.

The chain combines TRBV30 with TRBJ2-3; D gene ambiguous. This CDR3 is 13 amino acids long. Germline CDR1 GTSNPN, CDR2 SVGIG (reference sequence). V was cut by 4 bases and J by 0 bases, with 8 bases left in between. CDR3 amino acids: CAWTRGSTDTQYF. The CDR3 DNA sequence: TGTGCCTGGACCCGCGGTAGCACAGATACGCAGTATTTT.